This T cell receptor (beta chain) was retrieved from a study of glioma-infiltrating T cells. A word on this clonotype: The antigen is unknown. A much larger clone differs by one base, so this may be a read error.

TCR alpha and beta CDR3 regions were amplified from RNA using iRepertoire nested multiplex PCR. TCRdb used MiXCR to reprocess the multiplex PCR reads, holding one entry per CDR3 protein. The profile shows more than 110,000 distinct CDR3 sequences, approximately 40% of them singletons. The study, taken as a whole, reports: Tissue and blood shared very few CDR3 sequences.

The CDR3 extends over 13 amino acids. Germline V gives CDR1 SGHTA, CDR2 FQGNSA. This clonotype originated in a human donor with low-grade glioma or glioblastoma, undergoing nonglioma brain surgery, or in good health (not recorded which). Specimen: glioma tissue, nonneoplastic brain tissue, or PBMCs (not recorded which). The chain couples TRBV7-2 to TRBJ2-3, with no clear D. This chain's CDR3 is CGSSFPNTDTQYF. Written as DNA, the CDR3 is TGTGGCAGCAGCTTTCCAAACACAGATACGCAGTATTTT.